The source of this T cell receptor (beta chain) is a study of blood T cells in healthy people across ages. Per-sample yields of isolated PBMCs were at least 6.5 million. V was trimmed by 0 bases and J by 7 bases, leaving 10 bases between them. The CDR3 has 14 residues. Germline-derived CDR1 and CDR2 are SGHTA and FQGNSA. Then a second PCR, running roughly 7 to 11 cycles, was carried out with a sample-barcoded 5' primer and a J-beta primer mix. One entry per CDR3 protein results from TCRdb running MiXCR on the 5' RACE reads. This table has more than 800,000 distinct CDR3 sequences, 25% to 30% appearing once. This clonotype has ten or more counts. Its specificity is not known. Study findings and constraints: Naive and antigen-experienced cells were not separated, limiting conclusive comparison.

The specimen was blood. This chain uses TRBV7-2 with TRBJ2-1; D is uncertain. The source of this sequence is an elderly woman in good health. CDR3 region: CASSLAVGQNEQFF. CDR3 nucleotides: TGTGCCAGCAGCTTAGCGGTCGGGCAGAATGAGCAGTTCTTC. Drawing the rest from reference TRBV7-2 and TRBJ2-1, the complete variable domain is GAGVSQSPSNKVTEKGKDVELRCDPISGHTALYWYRQSLGQGLEFLIYFQGNSAPDKSGLPSDRFSAERTGGSVSTLTIQRTQQEDSAVYLCASSLAVGQNEQFFGPGTRLTVL.